This T cell receptor (beta chain) was identified in a study of cytomegalovirus exposure and HLA in healthy donors. Study findings and constraints: HLA allele associations emerged for roughly 16,000 TCR beta sequences in a later analysis, at 0.05 false discovery rate. The study flagged some 180 TCR beta chains as cytomegalovirus-associated. Most of the TCR beta V segments (in an earlier analysis) were productive either about 87% or about 30% of the time.

Details on this clone: Antigen: not known.

PCR involved 60 Vbeta and 13 Jbeta primers. The assay was immunoSEQ multiplex PCR, and TCRdb's table has in-frame clones only and misses some. This table has 100,000 or so clones, 65% to 85% appearing once. Input material: PBMCs. The TCR comes from a man between 18 and 29 years old in good health and CMV-seronegative.

CDR3 residues: CASSLAGTGGTQYF. Written as DNA, the CDR3 is TGTGCCAGCAGCTTGGCAGGGACTGGGGGGACCCAGTACTTC. The rearrangement links TRBV5-5 to TRBJ2-5; maybe TRBD2 (6 bases). CDR1 and CDR2 (germline): SGHKS, YYEKEE (reference sequence). The V end was cut by 0 bases, the J end by 7 bases, with 13 bases between. The CDR3 totals 14 residues.